Following are 18 T cell receptor beta chains from one sample sequenced in a study of T-cell memory formation after mild COVID-19. Using its own MiXCR run on the 5' RACE reads, TCRdb lists one record per CDR3 protein. The sample has 450,000 to 650,000 distinct CDR3 sequences, about a sixth seen once. Sequencing input: PBMCs or a T cell subset sorted from them (not recorded which). The receptor source for this set is an adult woman who had mild COVID-19 (a few samples of this study predate the infection). Cell type and time point are not known.

The sample holds a few counts of this clonotype. The rearrangement uses TRBV6-5 and TRBJ1-2; tentative D call: TRBD1 (6 bases). The CDR3 covers 14 residues. CDR1 is MNHEY and CDR2 is SVGAGI in the germline V gene. The germline V and J ends were trimmed by 0 bases and 9 bases, with 14 bases remaining between them. The CDR3 reads CASSYSTGARRYTF. The CDR3 bases are TGTGCCAGCAGTTACTCGACAGGAGCCCGCCGCTACACCTTC.

The J gene is TRBJ2-5, the V gene TRBV6-5; D is ambiguous. V dropped 0 bases and J dropped 1 base, with 9 bases sitting between them. This CDR3 has 15 residues. The germline V gene encodes CDR1 MNHEY and CDR2 SVGAGI. CDR3 coding DNA: TGTGCCAGCAGTTACTCGATTCACCTCCAAGAGACCCAGTACTTC. Amino acids: CASSYSIHLQETQYF.

The chain has TRBV6-5 and TRBJ2-7; 10 bases fit TRBD1. Trimming at V came to 6 bases and at J to 5 bases, leaving 7 bases not matched to a gene. CDR1 and CDR2 (germline): MNHEY, SVGAGI. The CDR3 loop spans 14 amino acids. CDR3 sequence: CASSPGQGKNEQYF. In DNA, the CDR3 is TGTGCCAGCAGCCCGGGACAGGGGAAAAACGAGCAGTACTTC.

CDR3 sequence: CASSPDRSGNEAFF. The DNA of the CDR3 is TGTGCCAGCTCTCCGGACAGGAGTGGGAATGAAGCTTTCTTT. The chain uses TRBV18 and TRBJ1-1; TRBD1 aligns across 7 bases. The CDR3 has 14 amino acids. Germline loops: CDR1 KGHSH, CDR2 LQKENI. V lost 6 bases to trimming and J lost 7 bases; unmatched junction nucleotides: 11.

The chain uses TRBV12-3 or TRBV12-4 and TRBJ1-5; D unresolved. The CDR3 totals 12 residues. The germline V and J ends were trimmed by 5 bases and 4 bases, with 6 bases remaining between them. CDR3 DNA: TGTGCCAGCAGTCACATGAATCAGCCCCAGCATTTT. This translates into CASSHMNQPQHF.

The gene calls are TRBV23-1 and TRBJ1-5; possible D gene TRBD1, 5 bases. TRBV23-1 is classed as an ORF, of uncertain function. Trimming shortened V by 6 bases and J by 6 bases, and 33 bases separated the two germline ends. The CDR3 sequence is 20 residues long. The CDR3 loop reads CASSPNPGRGRSRDGQPQHF. The CDR3 DNA reads TGCGCCAGCAGCCCTAATCCTGGTCGGGGCCGGTCCAGGGACGGTCAGCCCCAGCATTTT.

There are a few counts of this clonotype. The chain couples TRBV24-1 to TRBJ2-1; no firm D call. Germline assignment: CDR1 KGHDR and CDR2 SFDVKD. The CDR3 contains 13 residues. Deletions cut 1 base from V and 2 bases from J, with 2 bases between. The DNA for the CDR3 is TGTGCCACCAGTGATTTTACCTACAATGAGCAGTTCTTC. It specifies CATSDFTYNEQFF.

A few counts support this clonotype. This sequence joins TRBV18 and TRBJ1-2; no clear D. Germline-derived CDR1 and CDR2 are KGHSH and LQKENI. This CDR3 is built from 15 residues. The V end was cut by 3 bases, the J end by 1 base, with 12 bases between. CDR3 sequence: CASSPGTDVNYGYTF. The CDR3 DNA is TGTGCCAGCTCACCGGGTACAGATGTTAACTATGGCTACACCTTC.

This clonotype has at least ten counts. This chain links TRBV20-1 with TRBJ2-1; 8 bases are a match to TRBD1. The CDR3 spans 14 residues. V dropped 3 bases and J dropped 8; count of bases not matched to a gene: 9. CDR1 DFQATT and CDR2 SNEGSKA come from the germline V gene (reference sequence). CDR3 sequence (DNA): TGCAGTGCTAGGGACGGACAGGGTGGCGATGAGCAGTTCTTC. It yields the protein CSARDGQGGDEQFF.

This clonotype was found many times. The J gene is TRBJ2-5, the V gene TRBV5-1; D is possibly TRBD1 (5 bases). The CDR3 loop spans 13 amino acids. CDR1 and CDR2 (germline): SGHRS, YFSETQ. Trimming left V 2 bases short and J 1 base short, with 6 bases between. Here the CDR3 reads CASSFRVQETQYF. The CDR3 nucleotides are TGCGCCAGCAGCTTCAGGGTCCAAGAGACCCAGTACTTC.

The chain carries TRBV10-3 and TRBJ2-7; 8 positions agree with TRBD2. The germline CDR1 and CDR2 sequences are ENHRY and SYGVKD. This CDR3 comprises 17 residues. V dropped 2 bases and J dropped 2; count of bases not matched to a gene: 11. The chain's CDR3 is CAISELSASGYPYEQYF. DNA for the CDR3: TGTGCCATCAGTGAGCTTTCGGCTAGCGGGTACCCCTACGAGCAGTACTTC.

Ten or more counts support this clonotype. The CDR3 protein is CASSPTGNKAFF. CDR3 bases: TGTGCCAGCAGTCCTACAGGGAACAAGGCTTTCTTT. This rearrangement joins TRBV6-6 to TRBJ1-1; tentatively, D is TRBD1 (6 bases). Germline V gene sequence: CDR1 MNHNY, CDR2 SVGAGI (reference sequence). V dropped 5 bases and J dropped 11 bases, with 15 bases sitting between them. The CDR3 contains 12 residues.

This clonotype was observed a few times. This rearrangement joins TRBV20-1 to TRBJ2-7; 7 bases are a match to TRBD1. J gave up 2 bases and V 6 bases, and 10 bases lay outside the gene matches. In germline, CDR1 is DFQATT, CDR2 SNEGSKA (reference sequence). This CDR3 has 14 residues. The CDR3 region has the DNA TGCAGTGCCCCCGGAAGGGACAGAGCCTACGAGCAGTACTTC. This encodes CSAPGRDRAYEQYF.

The rearrangement links TRBV7-2 to TRBJ1-3, with D perhaps TRBD1 (6 bases). V lost 3 bases and J 4 bases, leaving 13 bases between the germline ends. The CDR3 covers 15 residues. Germline lookup yields CDR1 SGHTA and CDR2 FQGNSA. The CDR3 sequence: CASSFLTGSGNTIYF. In nucleotides, the CDR3 is TGTGCCAGCAGCTTCCTAACAGGGTCCGGAAACACCATATATTTT.

J is TRBJ2-7 and V is TRBV9; 13 bases are a match to TRBD2. The junction had 1 base not matched to a gene; V was cut back by 2 bases and J by 2 bases. Germline V gene sequence: CDR1 SGDLS, CDR2 YYNGEE. The CDR3 sequence is 15 residues long. CDR3 sequence (DNA): TGTGCCAGCAGCGTTGGGACTAGCGGGACCTACGAGCAGTACTTC. It specifies CASSVGTSGTYEQYF. Looking up the rest from reference TRBV9 and TRBJ2-7 gives the full variable domain: DSGVTQTPKHLITATGQRVTLRCSPRSGDLSVYWYQQSLDQGLQFLIQYYNGEERAKGNILERFSAQQFPDLHSELNLSSLELGDSALYFCASSVGTSGTYEQYFGPGTRLTVT.

This rearrangement joins TRBV6-5 to TRBJ2-3, with TRBD1 matching over 7 bases. V lost 7 bases, J lost 3 bases, and 13 bases stayed unmatched. Looked up from germline, CDR1 is MNHEY and CDR2 is SVGAGI. The CDR3 runs 16 residues. The CDR3 coding sequence is TGTGCCAGCAATGCCGCGAGGGGGCGCGATACAGATACGCAGTATTTT. Its translation is CASNAARGRDTDTQYF.

This clonotype has a handful of counts. The chain uses TRBV5-1 and TRBJ2-1; D not certain. From germline, CDR1 is SGHRS and CDR2 YFSETQ. The CDR3 totals 16 residues. V dropped 0 bases and J dropped 4 bases, with 14 bases sitting between them. CDR3: CASSLESAARYNEQFF. In DNA, the CDR3 is TGCGCCAGCAGCTTGGAATCGGCTGCCAGATACAATGAGCAGTTCTTC.

The sample holds a few counts of this clonotype. The rearrangement joins TRBV20-1 to TRBJ1-1; tentatively, D is TRBD1 (5 bases). The CDR3 is made up of 10 amino acids. Per the germline V gene, CDR1 is DFQATT and CDR2 is SNEGSKA (reference sequence). Trimming left V 6 bases short and J 10 bases short, with 12 bases between. The CDR3 DNA is TGCAGTGCCAATAGGGACGGAGCTTTCTTT. Its translation: CSANRDGAFF.